This T cell receptor beta chain emerged from a study of cytomegalovirus exposure and HLA in healthy donors. Study-level results: While the bulk of TCR sequences proved rare, some public TCRs turned up in many donors. A highly shared variant cluster was judged a likely technical artifact. A later analysis, which compared TCR beta chains of equal frequency, found the HLA-associated ones more clonally expanded.

Of note for this clone: What it recognizes is unknown.

The PCR contained 60 Vbeta and 13 Jbeta primers. Assay used: immunoSEQ multiplex PCR; TCRdb lists only in-frame clones, some missing. The sample lists 150,000 to 200,000 clones, 60% to 80% occurring once. Trimming cost V 3 bases and J 8 bases, with 11 bases left between them. CDR1 and CDR2 (germline): LNHDA, SQIVND (reference sequence). This CDR3 comprises 13 residues. The origin of this receptor is a man in his fifties in good health and CMV-seropositive. Sequences were obtained from PBMCs. V is TRBV19 and J is TRBJ2-1; D is possibly TRBD2 (6 bases). The CDR3 DNA reads as TGTGCCAGTAGTATGGAGGGCGGGCATGAGCAGTTCTTC. It specifies CASSMEGGHEQFF.